The 12 T cell receptor beta chains presented below share a single source sample, sequenced in a study of shared clonotypes between healthy human individuals. The method was immunoSEQ multiplex PCR; TCRdb's version includes in-frame clones alone and lacks a portion of them. The data contain about 2.4 million clones, under 95% of them singletons. The sequencing sample was made of naive CD4+ T cells from PBMCs. Subset in this sample: CD45RA+ positively selected. The receptors derive from a man aged 18 to 35 in good health. Some clones in this sample may be carry-over from other donors' samples.

The chain recombines TRBV23-1 with TRBJ1-6; no clear D. TRBV23-1 is noted as an ORF with a role that remains uncertain. V was trimmed by 5 bases and J by 0 bases, leaving 8 bases between them. There are 15 residues in the CDR3. As DNA, the CDR3 is TGCGCCAGCAGTTCCAGAAGCTCCTATAATTCACCCCTCCACTTT. It codes for CASSSRSSYNSPLHF.

The chain recombines TRBV10-1 with TRBJ2-7; a possible D gene is TRBD1 (6 bases). The ends were cut back, 6 bases at V and 6 bases at J, with 15 bases in the middle. There are 13 residues in the CDR3. Germline V gene lookup returns CDR1 WNHNN and CDR2 SYGVQD (reference sequence). Written as DNA, the CDR3 is TGCGCCAGCAGCGCCAGGTTGGACAGCGAGCAGTACTTC. Its protein product is CASSARLDSEQYF.

The rearrangement links TRBV7-2 to TRBJ1-5, with 9 bases matching TRBD1. The ends lost 3 bases at V and 1 base at J; junction bases unmatched: 4. This CDR3 contains 16 residues. CDR1 and CDR2 from the germline V gene are SGHTA and FQGNSA. CDR3 nucleotides: TGTGCCAGCAGCTTTAGGACAGGGGAAAGCAATCAGCCCCAGCATTTT. Translated: CASSFRTGESNQPQHF.

This clone has more than one count but fewer than ten. The CDR3 bases are TGTGCCAGCAGCCCGGGACAGGCTGATCAGCCCCAGCATTTT. Its translation: CASSPGQADQPQHF. V gene TRBV28 combines with J gene TRBJ1-5; TRBD1 agrees at 8 bases. Germline CDR1 MDHEN, CDR2 SYDVKM. V gave up 6 bases and J gave up 5 bases; unmatched junction bases: 6. The CDR3 spans 14 residues.

The CDR3 here is CASSPRGSRHTDTQYF. For the CDR3, the DNA is TGTGCCAGCTCACCAAGGGGTAGCCGACACACAGATACGCAGTATTTT. The chain uses TRBV18 and TRBJ2-3; possible D gene TRBD1, 5 bases. Trimming took 2 bases from V and 2 from J, leaving 14 bases between them. CDR1 and CDR2 from the germline V gene are KGHSH and LQKENI. This CDR3 region has 16 residues.

V gene TRBV25-1 combines with J gene TRBJ2-6; the match to TRBD1 covers 8 bases. The trim removed 4 bases at V and 0 bases at J, leaving 8 bases unmatched. CDR3 size: 18 residues. Germline V gene data show CDR1 as MGHDK and CDR2 as SYGVNS. The CDR3 region is CASSATTGALSGANVLTF. The CDR3 region has the DNA TGTGCCAGCAGTGCCACGACAGGGGCCCTCTCTGGGGCCAACGTCCTGACTTTC.

The genes are TRBV5-1 and TRBJ2-5, with TRBD2 as a possible D gene (7 bases). The J call may be incorrect, as the DNA end agrees better with TRBJ2-7. CDR3 length: 15 residues. Germline V gene data show CDR1 as SGHRS and CDR2 as YFSETQ. CDR3: CASSQTTGLVYEQYF. CDR3 sequence (DNA): TGCGCCAGCAGCCAGACGACAGGACTAGTCTACGAGCAGTACTTC.

V and J are TRBV27 and TRBJ2-5; D is unresolved. Germline loops: CDR1 MNHEY, CDR2 SMNVEV (reference sequence). The V end lost 0 bases, the J end lost 11 bases, and 13 bases lay between the germline ends. The CDR3 is made up of 13 amino acids. The CDR3 DNA sequence: TGTGCCAGCAGTTTATCGGTTGGGGTTAGGCAGTACTTC. It translates to CASSLSVGVRQYF.

This rearrangement joins TRBV19 to TRBJ2-1; 14 positions agree with TRBD2. The ends lost 3 bases at V and 0 bases at J; junction bases unmatched: 7. Germline V gives CDR1 LNHDA, CDR2 SQIVND (reference sequence). CDR3 length: 19 residues. This chain's CDR3 is CASSMTSGRADLSYNEQFF. CDR3 nucleotides: TGTGCCAGTAGTATGACTAGCGGGAGGGCCGATCTCTCCTACAATGAGCAGTTCTTC.

The gene calls are TRBV5-5 and TRBJ1-3; the D is unclear. The CDR3 is 13 amino acids. The germline V gene encodes CDR1 SGHKS and CDR2 YYEKEE (reference sequence). V was pared by 1 base and J by 2 bases, with 4 bases between. The CDR3 DNA reads TGTGCCAGCAGCTTGAACCCTGGAAACACCATATATTTT. This translates into CASSLNPGNTIYF.

This clone was detected only once. This sequence joins TRBV5-6 and TRBJ2-5; D call uncertain. Germline V CDR1 and CDR2: SGHDT, YYEEEE. This CDR3 region has 12 residues. V gave up 3 bases and J gave up 2 bases, with 5 bases separating them. For the CDR3, the DNA is TGTGCCAGCAGCTGGGTTCAAGAGACCCAGTACTTC. As protein: CASSWVQETQYF.

The chain employs TRBV13 and TRBJ2-3, with 8 bases fitting TRBD2. The V gene's germline CDR1 is PRHDT and CDR2 FYEKMQ (reference sequence). This CDR3 is 18 amino acids long. The V and J ends lost 4 bases and 6 bases, in that order; junction bases with no gene match: 18. The CDR3 DNA reads TGTGCCAGCAGCTCGAGCGGGCGACGGGAGGGCCCCCCCGATACGCAGTATTTT. Its protein is CASSSSGRREGPPDTQYF. Together with reference TRBV13 and TRBJ2-3, the CDR3 gives the full variable domain: AAGVIQSPRHLIKEKRETATLKCYPIPRHDTVYWYQQGPGQDPQFLISFYEKMQSDKGSIPDRFSAQQFSDYHSELNMSSLELGDSALYFCASSSSGRREGPPDTQYFGPGTRLTVL.